This TCR beta chain was recovered during a study of cytomegalovirus exposure and HLA in healthy donors. Overall study findings and caveats: HLA allele associations emerged for about 16,000 TCR beta sequences in a later analysis, at 0.05 false discovery rate. Trimming of TCR beta V- and J-genes showed a link, identified in a later analysis, to a missense DCLRE1C variant. Sequencing likely generated an artifact that appeared as a cluster of highly shared sequence variants.

CDR1 MNHEY and CDR2 SVGAGI come from the germline V gene. V shed 6 bases and J shed 7 bases, with 14 bases lying between them. CDR3 length equals 13 residues. Points on this clone: Its antigen is still unknown.

The study ran its PCR with 60 Vbeta and 13 Jbeta primers. The protocol was immunoSEQ multiplex PCR, while the TCRdb copy is restricted to in-frame clones and leaves out a portion. This sample carries roughly 82,000 clones, 72% of them seen once, and the ten largest clones take around 10%. The clonotype comes from a middle-aged woman in good health and CMV-seropositive. The sequenced sample consisted of PBMCs. The chain uses TRBV6-5 and TRBJ2-3; no definite D call. The CDR3 reads CASSPNSRHTQYF. The CDR3 DNA sequence: TGTGCCAGCAGCCCCAACTCGCGGCATACGCAGTATTTT.